Listed here is a single TCR beta chain. Its cognate antigen is unknown. This record belongs to a study of cytomegalovirus exposure and HLA in healthy donors. Study-level results: A missense DCLRE1C variant was associated with V- and J-gene trimming of TCR beta chains in a later analysis, and an independent cohort replicated the association. As a later analysis revealed, the rate of TCR association differed by HLA locus, with DRB1 most and HLA-C fewest. Certain indistinguishable V segments, among them TRBV6-2 and TRBV6-3, were excluded. Presence/absence analyses rested on an assumption that sequencing depth was roughly uniform across donors.

Looked up from germline, CDR1 is ENHRY and CDR2 is SYGVKD. The V end lost 10 bases, the J end lost 0 bases, and 15 bases lay between the germline ends. This CDR3 has 14 amino acids. It was with 60 Vbeta and 13 Jbeta primers that the PCR ran. The repertoire was sequenced with immunoSEQ multiplex PCR; TCRdb's copy has only in-frame clones and lacks some. This sample has fewer than 200,000 clones; roughly four fifths occur once, and the top ten carry under 2%. The TCR comes from a young woman in good health and CMV-seronegative. This chain connects TRBV10-3 to TRBJ1-1, with D uncertain. The sample comprised PBMCs. The CDR3 sequence is CATHSHGMNTEAFF. The CDR3 DNA follows: TGTGCCACTCACTCTCATGGTATGAACACTGAAGCTTTCTTT.